A single sample is the source of the 30 T cell receptor beta chains below, sequenced in a study of T cells after yellow fever vaccination. TCRdb passed the 5' RACE reads through MiXCR, listing each CDR3 protein once. In the table there are roughly 250,000 distinct CDR3 sequences, 13% of which are singletons. Sample: CD4+ T cells sorted from PBMCs, taken 45 days after the yellow fever booster vaccination. These receptor sequences come from a man younger than 45 who received the YFV17D yellow fever vaccine.

This rearrangement joins TRBV7-9 to TRBJ2-2, with no clear D. The germline V gene has CDR1 SEHNR and CDR2 FQNEAQ (reference sequence). The CDR3 contains 14 residues. V gave up 3 bases and J gave up 0 bases, with 5 bases separating them. For the CDR3, the DNA is TGTGCCAGCAGCTTTAAGACGAACACCGGGGAGCTGTTTTTT. Protein product: CASSFKTNTGELFF.

The rearrangement links TRBV29-1 to TRBJ2-1, with 7 bases lining up with TRBD1. CDR1 SQVTM and CDR2 ANQGSEA come from the germline V gene. The CDR3 runs to 14 residues. Trimming cost V 7 bases and J 4 bases; bases outside gene matches: 10. For the CDR3, the DNA is TGCAGCGGCCCCGACAGGGCCACTTACAATGAGCAGTTCTTC. Residues: CSGPDRATYNEQFF.

This clonotype was recorded a few times. The gene calls are TRBV9 and TRBJ2-1; tentative D call: TRBD1 (6 bases). The V gene lost 1 base and the J gene lost 6 bases, with 14 bases spanning the gap. CDR1 and CDR2 (germline): SGDLS, YYNGEE. The CDR3 covers 15 residues. The CDR3 bases are TGTGCCAGCAGCGTAATGATACAGGGCGCCAATGAGCAGTTCTTC. Translated: CASSVMIQGANEQFF. The variable domain in full, completed from reference TRBV9 and TRBJ2-1, reads DSGVTQTPKHLITATGQRVTLRCSPRSGDLSVYWYQQSLDQGLQFLIQYYNGEERAKGNILERFSAQQFPDLHSELNLSSLELGDSALYFCASSVMIQGANEQFFGPGTRLTVL.

This clonotype was detected a few times. V and J are TRBV29-1 and TRBJ1-2, with unresolved D. Trimming left V 8 bases short and J 3 bases short, with 13 bases between. CDR3 length: 12 residues. Germline values: CDR1 SQVTM, CDR2 ANQGSEA. The CDR3 here is CSSQSGYYGYTF. The CDR3 region has the DNA TGCAGCTCTCAGTCTGGGTACTATGGCTACACCTTC.

This chain joins TRBV2 and TRBJ1-4, with 8 bases identical to TRBD1. Germline V gene sequence: CDR1 SNHLY, CDR2 FYNNEI. CDR3 length: 14 residues. V lost 7 bases to trimming and J lost 4 bases; unmatched junction nucleotides: 5. The CDR3 DNA reads TGTGCCAGCAAAAAGGGACAGGTTAATGAAAAACTGTTTTTT. This gives the protein CASKKGQVNEKLFF.

The gene calls are TRBV11-2 and TRBJ2-7; D possibly corresponds to TRBD2 (6 bases). CDR1 and CDR2 from the germline V gene are SGHAT and FQNNGV. CDR3 size: 15 residues. The ends were cut back, 5 bases at V and 3 bases at J, with 17 bases in the middle. In DNA form, the CDR3 reads TGTGCCAGCAGCCCCCGTGCTCGCGGGGACTACGAGCAGTACTTC. As protein: CASSPRARGDYEQYF.

The J gene is TRBJ2-5, the V gene TRBV5-1; 11 nucleotides match TRBD2. V was pared by 2 bases and J by 4 bases, with 4 bases of the junction left unmatched. CDR3 length: 15 residues. Germline assignment: CDR1 SGHRS and CDR2 YFSETQ. Here the CDR3 DNA reads TGCGCCAGCAGCTTCTCTAGCGGGAGGCGAGAGACCCAGTACTTC. Protein sequence: CASSFSSGRRETQYF. The full variable domain, with the rest looked up from reference TRBV5-1 and TRBJ2-5, is KAGVTQTPRYLIKTRGQQVTLSCSPISGHRSVSWYQQTPGQGLQFLFEYFSETQRNKGNFPGRFSGRQFSNSRSEMNVSTLELGDSALYLCASSFSSGRRETQYFGPGTRLLVL.

V usage is TRBV3-1 and J usage is TRBJ2-3; D not certain. In germline, CDR1 is LGHDT, CDR2 YNNKEL (reference sequence). The CDR3 has 13 amino acids. V lost 7 bases, J lost 5 bases, and 13 bases lay in between. CDR3 DNA: TGTGCCAGCACCCGATTCGGAGTAGATACGCAGTATTTT. Amino acids: CASTRFGVDTQYF.

This clonotype has just a few counts. The V gene is TRBV11-2, the J gene TRBJ1-3; the D is unclear. Germline V gives CDR1 SGHAT, CDR2 FQNNGV. Trimming took off 2 bases at V and 0 bases at J, with 11 bases between the two ends. The CDR3 runs 16 residues. CDR3 bases: TGTGCCAGCAGCTTACGGCGGAAACTCTCTGGAAACACCATATATTTT. It specifies CASSLRRKLSGNTIYF.

CDR3 sequence: CASSPKSDITNEKLFF. DNA of the CDR3: TGTGCCAGCTCACCAAAATCGGACATAACTAATGAAAAACTGTTTTTT. The V call is TRBV18, the J call TRBJ1-4, with D perhaps TRBD1 (5 bases). Germline CDR1 reads KGHSH; CDR2 reads LQKENI. Trimming left V 2 bases short and J 1 base short, with 11 bases between. There are 16 residues in the CDR3.

This clonotype has a count of ten or more. This chain joins TRBV9 and TRBJ2-3; 7 bases align to TRBD2. Germline V gene data show CDR1 as SGDLS and CDR2 as YYNGEE. The CDR3 runs to 14 residues. Trimming at V came to 0 bases and at J to 5 bases, leaving 3 bases not matched to a gene. CDR3 sequence: CASSVAGGKDTQYF. DNA for the CDR3: TGTGCCAGCAGCGTAGCGGGAGGTAAAGATACGCAGTATTTT.

This clonotype has more than one count but fewer than ten. This chain connects TRBV24-1 to TRBJ2-7; 11 bases fit TRBD2. Germline loops: CDR1 KGHDR, CDR2 SFDVKD. The CDR3 contains 13 residues. J gave up 6 bases and V 5 bases, and 2 bases lay outside the gene matches. The CDR3: CATSGLAGSEQYF. Here the CDR3 DNA reads TGTGCCACCAGTGGACTAGCGGGAAGCGAGCAGTACTTC.

The table lists this clonotype with a few counts. V and J are TRBV7-2 and TRBJ2-1; no firm D call. Germline values: CDR1 SGHTA, CDR2 FQGNSA. Trimming stripped 10 bases from V and 4 bases from J, with 5 bases between. The CDR3 is 10 amino acids. The DNA of the CDR3 is TGTGCCACCCAATACAATGAGCAGTTCTTC. Protein: CATQYNEQFF.

This clonotype has only a few counts. CDR3 region: CSARAGLRKCSYEQYF. The DNA for the CDR3 is TGCAGTGCTAGAGCCGGTTTGCGGAAATGCTCCTACGAGCAGTACTTC. The chain has TRBV20-1 and TRBJ2-7; D remains ambiguous. The CDR3 totals 16 residues. With 1 base removed from V and 0 bases from J, the gap between germline ends came to 16 bases. Per the germline V gene, CDR1 is DFQATT and CDR2 is SNEGSKA (reference sequence).

The chain carries TRBV5-1 and TRBJ2-3; D is perhaps TRBD2 (6 bases). Germline values: CDR1 SGHRS, CDR2 YFSETQ. The length of the CDR3 is 15 residues. Trimming took 4 bases from V and 3 from J, leaving 15 bases between them. CDR3 nucleotides: TGCGCCAGCAGCGGGCGGGGCCTTGGTACAGATACGCAGTATTTT. Amino acid sequence: CASSGRGLGTDTQYF. Together with reference TRBV5-1 and TRBJ2-3, the CDR3 gives the full variable domain: KAGVTQTPRYLIKTRGQQVTLSCSPISGHRSVSWYQQTPGQGLQFLFEYFSETQRNKGNFPGRFSGRQFSNSRSEMNVSTLELGDSALYLCASSGRGLGTDTQYFGPGTRLTVL.

This clonotype was found a few times. The V call is TRBV10-2, the J call TRBJ2-7, with TRBD2 matching over 10 bases. V trimming: 7 bases; J trimming: 2 bases; junction bases outside the gene matches: 11. Germline CDR1 WSHSY, CDR2 SAAADI. There are 16 residues in the CDR3. CDR3: CASTRALAGEAYEQYF. DNA for the CDR3: TGCGCCAGCACGCGGGCTCTAGCGGGAGAGGCCTACGAGCAGTACTTC.

The V and J genes are TRBV19 and TRBJ2-5; TRBD1 is a possible D gene (6 bases). Germline V gene sequence: CDR1 LNHDA, CDR2 SQIVND (reference sequence). V lost 5 bases to trimming and J lost 4 bases, with 14 bases between them. CDR3 size: 14 residues. CDR3 DNA: TGTGCCAGTAGTCCGCAAGGGGGTTCAGAGACCCAGTACTTC. Translation: CASSPQGGSETQYF.

This clonotype turned up a few times. V is TRBV4-2 and J is TRBJ2-5, with 9 bases fitting TRBD2. The V gene's germline CDR1 is LGHNA and CDR2 YNFKEQ. With 4 bases clipped from V and 3 bases from J, the junction kept 6 bases outside the gene matches. The CDR3 sequence is 15 residues long. The CDR3 region has the DNA TGTGCCAGCAGCCGAGCTAGCGGGAAGGAAGAGACCCAGTACTTC. It specifies CASSRASGKEETQYF.

Only a few counts were recorded for this clonotype. The chain links TRBV5-1 to TRBJ1-1; a possible D gene is TRBD1 (5 bases). There are 14 residues in the CDR3. The V gene's germline CDR1 is SGHRS and CDR2 YFSETQ. V was pared by 3 bases and J by 1 base, with 10 bases between. CDR3 region: CASSSTGGNTEAFF. The CDR3 DNA sequence: TGCGCCAGCAGCTCTACAGGTGGGAACACTGAAGCTTTCTTT.

This clonotype was detected only a few times. The chain joins TRBV20-1 to TRBJ2-3; TRBD2 aligns across 10 bases. J lost 4 bases, V lost 5 bases, and 6 bases had no gene match. The CDR3 is 14 residues long. CDR1 DFQATT and CDR2 SNEGSKA come from the germline V gene (reference sequence). CDR3 in DNA: TGCAGTGCTGAACTAGCGGGAAATTCAGATACGCAGTATTTT. This encodes CSAELAGNSDTQYF.

This clonotype was picked up many times. CDR3 sequence: CSARDRAGAHEQYF. The CDR3 region has the DNA TGCAGTGCTAGAGATAGGGCAGGAGCGCACGAGCAGTACTTC. The rearrangement joins TRBV20-1 to TRBJ2-7; D gene unclear. Between the trimmed V and J ends, which lost 0 bases and 5 bases, there was a span of 14 bases. The CDR3 extends over 14 amino acids. The germline V gene has CDR1 DFQATT and CDR2 SNEGSKA (reference sequence).

The V gene is TRBV20-1, the J gene TRBJ1-5; a possible D gene is TRBD1 (5 bases). Germline assignment: CDR1 DFQATT and CDR2 SNEGSKA (reference sequence). V lost 5 bases, J lost 1 base, and 12 bases lay in between. The CDR3 totals 14 residues. The CDR3 nucleotides read TGCAGTGCTTATCAGGGAGCAAGCAATCAGCCCCAGCATTTT. This translates into CSAYQGASNQPQHF.

This clonotype was seen a handful of times. The J gene is TRBJ2-2, the V gene TRBV12-3 or TRBV12-4; weak D call: TRBD2 (6 bases). The CDR3 totals 14 residues. Trimming pared 8 bases from V and 0 bases from J, leaving 10 bases between. The CDR3 spells CASLGGTNTGELFF. The CDR3 region has the DNA TGTGCCAGCCTGGGGGGTACGAACACCGGGGAGCTGTTTTTT.

This clonotype was seen many times. The chain carries TRBV7-3 and TRBJ2-1, with D uncertain. The V end lost 1 base, the J end lost 6 bases, and 16 bases lay between the germline ends. Germline V gene sequence: CDR1 SGHTA, CDR2 FQGTGA. This CDR3 spans 16 amino acids. The CDR3 region has the DNA TGTGCCAGCAGCTTAAACCCCGGTCAGGTGGGCAATGAGCAGTTCTTC. Its protein product is CASSLNPGQVGNEQFF.

The rearrangement links TRBV28 to TRBJ1-4; tentative D call: TRBD1 (5 bases). Germline-derived CDR1 and CDR2 are MDHEN and SYDVKM. V was shortened by 6 bases and J by 4 bases, with 12 bases between the two germline ends. CDR3 size: 14 residues. The CDR3 sequence is CASRPGLRNEKLFF. CDR3 bases: TGTGCCAGCAGGCCGGGACTCCGTAATGAAAAACTGTTTTTT.

In its sample, this clonotype was seen a few times. The CDR3 sequence is CASSWGRLSNEQFF. The CDR3 coding sequence is TGTGCCAGCAGCTGGGGACGACTCAGCAATGAGCAGTTCTTC. The rearrangement uses TRBV6-2 or TRBV6-3 and TRBJ2-1; D assignment may be TRBD1 or TRBD2 (5 bases each). Trimming removed 6 bases from V and 6 bases from J, with 15 bases in between. Germline CDR1 is MNHEY and CDR2 is SVGEGT. This CDR3 has 14 amino acids.

This clonotype showed up just a few times. This sequence joins TRBV24-1 and TRBJ2-1; D might be TRBD1 or TRBD2, each matching 5 bases. Trimming took off 4 bases at V and 7 bases at J, with 19 bases between the two ends. Germline-derived CDR1 and CDR2 are KGHDR and SFDVKD. The CDR3 runs to 16 residues. CDR3 amino acids: CATSDSTGGNRNEQFF. The CDR3 DNA reads as TGTGCCACCAGTGACTCCACAGGAGGAAATAGAAATGAGCAGTTCTTC.

The rearrangement uses TRBV7-2 and TRBJ1-5, with TRBD1 as a possible D gene (6 bases). Germline values: CDR1 SGHTA, CDR2 FQGNSA. The V end was cut by 5 bases, the J end by 2 bases, with 10 bases between. The CDR3 consists of 14 residues. CDR3 protein: CASSPRQGNQPQHF. In DNA, the CDR3 is TGTGCCAGCAGCCCACGACAGGGCAATCAGCCCCAGCATTTT.

This clonotype was detected many times. CDR3 nucleotide sequence: TGCAGTGCTAGACCAGGGGGTACAGCGGTGTACTTC. Residues: CSARPGGTAVYF. The chain links TRBV20-1 to TRBJ2-7; 7 bases are shared with TRBD1. The CDR3 loop spans 12 amino acids. Per germline, CDR1 DFQATT and CDR2 SNEGSKA (reference sequence). The trim removed 2 bases at V and 12 bases at J, leaving 10 bases unmatched.

The chain uses TRBV12-3 or TRBV12-4 and TRBJ2-2; a weak D match, TRBD2 (6 bases). CDR3 length: 15 amino acids. Between the trimmed V and J ends, which lost 5 bases and 2 bases, there was a span of 12 bases. The CDR3 loop reads CASSNPSANTGELFF. The CDR3 nucleotides are TGTGCCAGCAGTAACCCTAGCGCCAACACCGGGGAGCTGTTTTTT.